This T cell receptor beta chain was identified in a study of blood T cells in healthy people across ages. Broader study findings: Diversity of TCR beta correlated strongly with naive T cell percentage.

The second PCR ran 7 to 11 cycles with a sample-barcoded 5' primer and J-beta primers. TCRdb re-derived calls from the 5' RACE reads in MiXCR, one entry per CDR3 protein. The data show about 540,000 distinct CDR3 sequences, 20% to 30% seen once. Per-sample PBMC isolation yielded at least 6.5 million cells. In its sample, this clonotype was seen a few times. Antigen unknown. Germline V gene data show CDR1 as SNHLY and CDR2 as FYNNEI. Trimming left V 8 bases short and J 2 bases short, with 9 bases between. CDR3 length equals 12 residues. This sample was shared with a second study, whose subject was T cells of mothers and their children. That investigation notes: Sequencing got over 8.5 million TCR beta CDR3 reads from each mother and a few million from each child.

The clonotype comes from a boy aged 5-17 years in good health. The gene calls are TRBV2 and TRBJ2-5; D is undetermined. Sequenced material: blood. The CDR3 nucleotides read TGTGCCAGCTATCGGCAACAAGAGACCCAGTACTTC. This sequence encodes CASYRQQETQYF.